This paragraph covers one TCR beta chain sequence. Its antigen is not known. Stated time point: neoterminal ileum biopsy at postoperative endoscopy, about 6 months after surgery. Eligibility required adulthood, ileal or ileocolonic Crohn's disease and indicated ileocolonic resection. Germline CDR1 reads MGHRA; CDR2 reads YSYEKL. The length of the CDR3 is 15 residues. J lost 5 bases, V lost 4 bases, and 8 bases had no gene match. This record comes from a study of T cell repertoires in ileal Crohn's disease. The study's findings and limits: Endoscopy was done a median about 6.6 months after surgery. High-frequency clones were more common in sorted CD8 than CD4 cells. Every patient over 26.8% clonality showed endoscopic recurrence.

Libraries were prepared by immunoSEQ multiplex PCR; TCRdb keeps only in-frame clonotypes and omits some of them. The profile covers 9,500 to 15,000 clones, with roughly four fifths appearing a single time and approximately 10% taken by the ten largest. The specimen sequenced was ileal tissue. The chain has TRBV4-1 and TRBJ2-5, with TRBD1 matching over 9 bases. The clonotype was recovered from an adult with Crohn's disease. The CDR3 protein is CASSLTGTGWETQYF. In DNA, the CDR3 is TGCGCCAGCAGCCTCACTGGGACAGGGTGGGAGACCCAGTACTTC.